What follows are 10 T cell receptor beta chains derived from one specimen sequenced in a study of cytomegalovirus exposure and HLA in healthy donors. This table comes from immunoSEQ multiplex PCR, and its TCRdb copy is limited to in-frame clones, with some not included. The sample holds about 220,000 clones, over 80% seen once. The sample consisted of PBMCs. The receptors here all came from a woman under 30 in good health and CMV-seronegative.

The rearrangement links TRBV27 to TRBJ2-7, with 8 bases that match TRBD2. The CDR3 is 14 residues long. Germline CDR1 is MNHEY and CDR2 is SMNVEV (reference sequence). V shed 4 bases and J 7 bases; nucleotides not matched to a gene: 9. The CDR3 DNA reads TGTGCCAGCAGTTCAAACCGGGGGGGGTCGGAGCAGTACTTC. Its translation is CASSSNRGGSEQYF.

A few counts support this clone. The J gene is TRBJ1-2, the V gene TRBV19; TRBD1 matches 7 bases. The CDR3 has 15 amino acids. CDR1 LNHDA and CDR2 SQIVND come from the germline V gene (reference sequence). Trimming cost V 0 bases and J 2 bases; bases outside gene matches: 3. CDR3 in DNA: TGTGCCAGTAGTATAGAGACAGGGTGGAACTATGGCTACACCTTC. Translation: CASSIETGWNYGYTF.

In nucleotides, the CDR3 is TGTGCCAGCAGCTTAGCGCACAGATCCCACCAGTTCTTC. Its translation is CASSLAHRSHQFF. The chain recombines TRBV7-8 with TRBJ2-1, with D uncertain. The germline CDR1 and CDR2 sequences are SGHVS and FQNEAQ. Trimming removed 0 bases at V and 13 bases at J, with 13 bases between. The CDR3 extends over 13 amino acids.

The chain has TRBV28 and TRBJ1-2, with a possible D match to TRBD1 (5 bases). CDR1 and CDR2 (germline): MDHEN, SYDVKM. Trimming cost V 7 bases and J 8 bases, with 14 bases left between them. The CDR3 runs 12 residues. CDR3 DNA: TGTGCCAGCACTGGCAGGGCTAACGGCTACACCTTC. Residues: CASTGRANGYTF.

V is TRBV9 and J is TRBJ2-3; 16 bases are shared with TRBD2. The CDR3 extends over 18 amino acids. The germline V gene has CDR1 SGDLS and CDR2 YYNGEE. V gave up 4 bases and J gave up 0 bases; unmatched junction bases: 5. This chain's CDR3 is CASSPGLAGGPSTDTQYF. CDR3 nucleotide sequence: TGTGCCAGCAGCCCGGGACTAGCGGGAGGGCCCAGCACAGATACGCAGTATTTT.

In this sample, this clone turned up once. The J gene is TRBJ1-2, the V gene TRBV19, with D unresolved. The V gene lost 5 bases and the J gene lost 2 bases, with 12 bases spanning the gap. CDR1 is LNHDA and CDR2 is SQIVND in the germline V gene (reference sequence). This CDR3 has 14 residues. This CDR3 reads CASSPRTGNYGYTF. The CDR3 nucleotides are TGTGCCAGTAGTCCGCGGACGGGAAACTATGGCTACACCTTC.

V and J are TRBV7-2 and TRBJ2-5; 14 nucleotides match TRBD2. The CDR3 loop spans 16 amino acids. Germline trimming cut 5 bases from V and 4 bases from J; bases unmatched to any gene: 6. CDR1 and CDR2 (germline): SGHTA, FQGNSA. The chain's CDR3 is CASSPHGLAGGETQYF. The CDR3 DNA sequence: TGTGCCAGCAGCCCTCACGGACTAGCGGGAGGAGAGACCCAGTACTTC.

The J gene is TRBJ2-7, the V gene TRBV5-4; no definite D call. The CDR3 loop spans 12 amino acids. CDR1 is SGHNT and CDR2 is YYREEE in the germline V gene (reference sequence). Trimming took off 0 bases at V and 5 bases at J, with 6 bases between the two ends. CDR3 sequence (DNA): TGTGCCAGCAGCTTGGCCACGGACGAGCAGTACTTC. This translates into CASSLATDEQYF.

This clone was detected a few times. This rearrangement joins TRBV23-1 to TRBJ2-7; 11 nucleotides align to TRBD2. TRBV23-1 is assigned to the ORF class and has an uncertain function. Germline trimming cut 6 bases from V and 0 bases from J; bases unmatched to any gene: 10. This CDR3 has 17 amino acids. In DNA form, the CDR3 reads TGCGCCAGCAGCCCCGGGACTAGCGGTAAACGCTCCTACGAGCAGTACTTC. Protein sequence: CASSPGTSGKRSYEQYF.

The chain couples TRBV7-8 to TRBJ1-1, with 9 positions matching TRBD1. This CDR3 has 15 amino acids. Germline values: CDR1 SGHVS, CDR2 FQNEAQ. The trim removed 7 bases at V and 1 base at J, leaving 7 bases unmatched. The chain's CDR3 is CASIPPGQGNTEAFF. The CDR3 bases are TGTGCCAGCATTCCGCCGGGACAGGGGAACACTGAAGCTTTCTTT. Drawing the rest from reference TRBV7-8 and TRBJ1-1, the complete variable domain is GAGVSQSPRYKVAKRGQDVALRCDPISGHVSLFWYQQALGQGPEFLTYFQNEAQLDKSGLPSDRFFAERPEGSVSTLKIQRTQQEDSAVYLCASIPPGQGNTEAFFGQGTRLTVV.